Following are 27 T cell receptor beta chains from one sample sequenced in a study of memory CD4+ T cells and cytomegalovirus serostatus. TCRdb's copy holds only in-frame clones and misses some; the assay was immunoSEQ multiplex PCR. The table shows more than 45,000 clones, with about 81% occurring only once. The sort gate was single viable CD3+CD4+CD8-CD45RO+ cells for memory CD4+ T cells. Sequenced sample: memory CD4+ T cells from blood. The receptors shown here come from an adult in good health and CMV-seronegative.

This chain links TRBV30 with TRBJ2-5; D gene ambiguous. V was pared by 5 bases and J by 4 bases, with 8 bases between. The CDR3 is 11 residues long. Germline V CDR1 and CDR2: GTSNPN, SVGIG (reference sequence). The CDR3 nucleotides are TGTGCCTGGGTAATCGGAGAGACCCAGTACTTC. Translation: CAWVIGETQYF. Full variable domain (outside the CDR3, taken from reference TRBV30 and TRBJ2-5): SQTIHQWPATLVQPVGSPLSLECTVEGTSNPNLYWYRQAAGRGLQLLFYSVGIGQISSEVPQNLSASRPQDRQFILSSKKLLLSDSGFYLCAWVIGETQYFGPGTRLLVL.

This clone came up a few times. The V gene is TRBV5-1, the J gene TRBJ1-3; D call uncertain. V gave up 2 bases and J gave up 9 bases, with 15 bases separating them. Germline lookup yields CDR1 SGHRS and CDR2 YFSETQ. CDR3 length: 14 amino acids. The CDR3 DNA reads TGCGCCAGCAGCTTCAAGACACTCGGAGGCACCATATATTTT. Protein sequence: CASSFKTLGGTIYF.

This sequence joins TRBV11-2 and TRBJ2-1; D is uncertain. The germline V gene encodes CDR1 SGHAT and CDR2 FQNNGV. The CDR3 is 12 residues long. V lost 0 bases to trimming and J lost 12 bases, with 9 bases between them. CDR3 nucleotide sequence: TGTGCCAGCAGCTTAGAAAGTAGTGTGCAGTTCTTC. Translating gives CASSLESSVQFF.

This clone was counted a single time. This chain joins TRBV5-4 and TRBJ2-1, with 11 bases fitting TRBD2. The CDR3 consists of 16 residues. Germline V gives CDR1 SGHNT, CDR2 YYREEE (reference sequence). The V and J ends lost 3 bases and 3 bases, in that order; junction bases with no gene match: 5. The CDR3, as DNA: TGTGCCAGCAGCTCATTTGGGACTAGCGGCTACAATGAGCAGTTCTTC. Translating it yields CASSSFGTSGYNEQFF.

The chain links TRBV7-8 to TRBJ2-1; D may be TRBD2 (5 bases). Trimming took 0 bases from V and 10 from J, leaving 13 bases between them. This CDR3 has 14 amino acids. Germline CDR1 is SGHVS and CDR2 is FQNEAQ. The CDR3 spells CASSLARVAWEQFF. In DNA form, the CDR3 reads TGTGCCAGCAGCTTAGCCCGGGTAGCGTGGGAGCAGTTCTTC.

The gene calls are TRBV9 and TRBJ1-5; 8 nucleotides line up with TRBD1. CDR3 length equals 15 residues. V lost 3 bases and J lost 7; bases outside the gene matches: 9. The germline V gene has CDR1 SGDLS and CDR2 YYNGEE. The CDR3 bases are TGTGCCAGCAGCGCCGGCGGACAGGGAGGGCAGCCCCAGCATTTT. Translation gives CASSAGGQGGQPQHF. The variable domain in full, with the rest retrieved from reference TRBV9 and TRBJ1-5, is DSGVTQTPKHLITATGQRVTLRCSPRSGDLSVYWYQQSLDQGLQFLIQYYNGEERAKGNILERFSAQQFPDLHSELNLSSLELGDSALYFCASSAGGQGGQPQHFGDGTRLSIL.

This chain uses TRBV5-1 with TRBJ2-1, with D perhaps matching TRBD2 (5 bases). Between the trimmed V and J ends, which lost 4 bases and 0 bases, there was a span of 14 bases. The CDR3 length is 16 residues. Germline V gives CDR1 SGHRS, CDR2 YFSETQ. For the CDR3, the DNA is TGCGCCAGCAGCGGGCAGGCCGGGATCTCCTACAATGAGCAGTTCTTC. This codes for CASSGQAGISYNEQFF. Variable domain in full (rest from reference TRBV5-1 and TRBJ2-1): KAGVTQTPRYLIKTRGQQVTLSCSPISGHRSVSWYQQTPGQGLQFLFEYFSETQRNKGNFPGRFSGRQFSNSRSEMNVSTLELGDSALYLCASSGQAGISYNEQFFGPGTRLTVL.

The gene calls are TRBV15 and TRBJ1-5; tentative D call: TRBD1 (6 bases). Trimming left V 6 bases short and J 0 bases short, with 12 bases between. Germline lookup yields CDR1 LNHNV and CDR2 YYDKDF (reference sequence). The CDR3 loop spans 15 amino acids. Here the CDR3 reads CATSSGGSSNQPQHF. The CDR3 region has the DNA TGTGCCACCAGTTCGGGGGGCTCTAGCAATCAGCCCCAGCATTTT.

As DNA, the CDR3 is TGTGCCAGCAGCTTGCCCGCTAGACAGGGGGATAACTATGGCTACACCTTC. Translating it yields CASSLPARQGDNYGYTF. The chain joins TRBV5-4 to TRBJ1-2; 9 nucleotides match TRBD1. This CDR3 has 17 amino acids. Germline V gene data show CDR1 as SGHNT and CDR2 as YYREEE (reference sequence). The junction had 8 bases not matched to a gene; V was cut back by 1 base and J by 1 base.

This chain joins TRBV5-8 and TRBJ2-1, with 7 bases that match TRBD2. The germline V gene encodes CDR1 SGHTS and CDR2 YDEGEE. Losses at the gene ends were 0 bases for V and 7 bases for J; bases not matched to a gene: 13. This CDR3 has 17 residues. The CDR3 coding sequence is TGTGCCAGCAGCTTGGCCTCATGGGGGAGGGCTAAAAATGAGCAGTTCTTC. Protein product: CASSLASWGRAKNEQFF.

The J gene is TRBJ2-7, the V gene TRBV18; 14 bases line up with TRBD2. V was pared by 3 bases and J by 9 bases, with 25 bases of the junction left unmatched. From germline, CDR1 is KGHSH and CDR2 LQKENI. The CDR3 loop spans 21 amino acids. In DNA form, the CDR3 reads TGTGCCAGCTCACCTCGTGGCAGAAAGGGACTAGCGGGAGCACCACTCCTAAGGCAGTACTTC. Residues: CASSPRGRKGLAGAPLLRQYF.

The genes are TRBV7-2 and TRBJ2-3; 10 nucleotides match TRBD2. CDR1 is SGHTA, CDR2 FQGNSA, per germline. CDR3 size: 16 residues. The ends lost 5 bases at V and 8 bases at J; junction bases unmatched: 13. In nucleotides, the CDR3 is TGTGCCAGCAGCCGAGGGGGTCTAGCGGGAGAAGGTACGCAGTATTTT. This sequence encodes CASSRGGLAGEGTQYF.

The V gene is TRBV18, the J gene TRBJ2-3; no clear D gene. The CDR3 runs to 13 residues. CDR1 is KGHSH and CDR2 is LQKENI in the germline V gene. The V end was cut by 4 bases, the J end by 5 bases, with 10 bases between. The chain's CDR3 is CASSLLLEDTQYF. The CDR3 region has the DNA TGTGCCAGCTCACTCCTCCTCGAAGATACGCAGTATTTT.

This chain links TRBV19 with TRBJ1-2; 9 bases align to TRBD1. V gave up 8 bases and J gave up 7 bases; unmatched junction bases: 5. Germline CDR1 and CDR2: LNHDA and SQIVND (reference sequence). The CDR3 is 12 amino acids. The CDR3 coding sequence is TGTGCCAGTTCTGAGACAGGGGGTGGCTACACCTTC. This gives the protein CASSETGGGYTF.

The chain couples TRBV7-2 to TRBJ2-7; TRBD1 aligns across 7 bases. V dropped 5 bases and J dropped 7; count of bases not matched to a gene: 5. This CDR3 spans 12 amino acids. CDR1 and CDR2 (germline): SGHTA, FQGNSA. For the CDR3, the DNA is TGTGCCAGCAGCCATAGACAGGGAGAGCAGTACTTC. Encoded protein: CASSHRQGEQYF.

This clone was observed once. The gene calls are TRBV5-1 and TRBJ1-1; 7 bases map to TRBD1. This CDR3 spans 15 amino acids. V dropped 0 bases and J dropped 0; count of bases not matched to a gene: 2. The germline CDR1 and CDR2 sequences are SGHRS and YFSETQ. CDR3 loop: CASSLAGTVNTEAFF. The CDR3 DNA reads TGCGCCAGCAGCTTGGCAGGGACAGTGAACACTGAAGCTTTCTTT.

This chain uses TRBV10-3 with TRBJ1-1; D unclear. Germline V gene lookup returns CDR1 ENHRY and CDR2 SYGVKD. The CDR3 covers 16 residues. With 0 bases removed from V and 6 bases from J, the gap between germline ends came to 17 bases. The CDR3 coding sequence is TGTGCCATCAGTGAGTCGCCACATACTGTTAACGCTGAAGCTTTCTTT. It yields the protein CAISESPHTVNAEAFF.

The gene calls are TRBV5-1 and TRBJ2-2, with TRBD2 matching 12 bases. From germline, CDR1 is SGHRS and CDR2 YFSETQ. V dropped 7 bases and J dropped 1; count of bases not matched to a gene: 2. The CDR3 spans 15 residues. This CDR3 is CASAGLAGNTGELFF. DNA of the CDR3: TGCGCCAGCGCGGGACTAGCGGGGAACACCGGGGAGCTGTTTTTT.

This clone came up a few times. V is TRBV27 and J is TRBJ2-1; TRBD2 matches 14 bases. This CDR3 contains 18 residues. The trim removed 7 bases at V and 1 base at J, leaving 9 bases unmatched. Per the germline V gene, CDR1 is MNHEY and CDR2 is SMNVEV (reference sequence). CDR3 sequence reads: CASMSSGTSGSSYNEQFF. The CDR3 region has the DNA TGTGCCAGCATGTCATCCGGGACTAGCGGGAGTTCCTACAATGAGCAGTTCTTC.

The rearrangement joins TRBV28 to TRBJ1-2; 9 bases match TRBD1. The CDR3 contains 15 residues. Germline lookup yields CDR1 MDHEN and CDR2 SYDVKM. V lost 7 bases and J lost 4; bases outside the gene matches: 10. This CDR3 reads CASKNRGPVSYGYTF. In DNA, the CDR3 is TGTGCCAGCAAAAACAGGGGGCCGGTTAGCTATGGCTACACCTTC.

The chain links TRBV30 to TRBJ2-4, with D hard to call. This CDR3 region has 11 residues. The germline V and J ends were trimmed by 5 bases and 7 bases, with 9 bases remaining between them. Germline CDR1 reads GTSNPN; CDR2 reads SVGIG (reference sequence). CDR3 amino acids: CAWGSSNIQYF. The CDR3, as DNA: TGTGCCTGGGGCTCCAGCAACATTCAGTACTTC.

The V call is TRBV4-3, the J call TRBJ1-2; no firm D call. Trimming removed 0 bases at V and 5 bases at J, with 13 bases between. The CDR3 totals 15 residues. The germline V gene encodes CDR1 LGHNA and CDR2 YSLEER. CDR3 coding DNA: TGCGCCAGCAGCCAAGATACGGGGTCAATTTATGGCTACACCTTC. Translating gives CASSQDTGSIYGYTF.

J is TRBJ1-3 and V is TRBV7-9; D unresolved. The CDR3 is 14 amino acids. V lost 7 bases and J 0 bases, leaving 10 bases between the germline ends. Germline CDR1 and CDR2: SEHNR and FQNEAQ (reference sequence). CDR3 nucleotide sequence: TGTGCCAGCACCCTGATCAACTCTGGAAACACCATATATTTT. Translating gives CASTLINSGNTIYF.

This chain links TRBV6-6 with TRBJ1-1, with D possibly being TRBD1 (5 bases). CDR3 length: 14 amino acids. V was cut by 7 bases and J by 3 bases, with 15 bases left in between. The V gene's germline CDR1 is MNHNY and CDR2 SVGAGI (reference sequence). The DNA of the CDR3 is TGTGCCAGCATCCCCCGGGGGAGGGACACTGAAGCTTTCTTT. Protein: CASIPRGRDTEAFF.

The rearrangement links TRBV5-1 to TRBJ2-5; 9 bases line up with TRBD2. The CDR3 runs 15 residues. CDR1 and CDR2 (germline): SGHRS, YFSETQ. Trimming took 3 bases from V and 2 from J; bases not matched to a gene: 5. In nucleotides, the CDR3 is TGCGCCAGCAGCTCATTAGCGGGGGCACAAGAGACCCAGTACTTC. It translates to CASSSLAGAQETQYF. Filled out from reference TRBV5-1 and TRBJ2-5, the complete variable domain reads KAGVTQTPRYLIKTRGQQVTLSCSPISGHRSVSWYQQTPGQGLQFLFEYFSETQRNKGNFPGRFSGRQFSNSRSEMNVSTLELGDSALYLCASSSLAGAQETQYFGPGTRLLVL.

The chain has TRBV29-1 and TRBJ2-4; D ambiguous. CDR3 length: 13 amino acids. Germline lookup yields CDR1 SQVTM and CDR2 ANQGSEA. V was cut by 2 bases and J by 8 bases, with 13 bases left in between. CDR3 in DNA: TGCAGCGTTGAATTGACGGATCGGGACATTCAGTACTTC. Translating gives CSVELTDRDIQYF.

This clone showed up just a few times. The rearrangement joins TRBV5-1 to TRBJ2-7; a possible D gene is TRBD2 (6 bases). The CDR3 spans 17 residues. The germline V and J ends were trimmed by 0 bases and 0 bases, with 16 bases remaining between them. Germline assignment: CDR1 SGHRS and CDR2 YFSETQ. In nucleotides, the CDR3 is TGCGCCAGCAGCTTGGGCTTCCGGCAGGACTACTCCTACGAGCAGTACTTC. Protein: CASSLGFRQDYSYEQYF.